Sequencing of this TCR beta chain was carried out in a study of blood T cell repertoires in COVID-19 (dated by TCRdb to the early 2020s). With regard to the full study: The collaborator samples originated in the United States, Italy and Spain and spanned the acute and convalescent phases of COVID-19. The repertoires were made available in a free public database intended to serve as a resource for research on the immune response to SARS-CoV-2. A de-identified subject ID, COVID-19 status, age in years and sex were almost always included in the sample metadata. The prospective study material was composed of cDNA or gDNA derived from T cells, B-cell-depleted T cells, or PBMCs. Deeply sampled blood TCRbeta repertoires from subjects exposed to, actively infected with, or recovered from COVID-19 were included in the dataset. Samples were obtained from the ongoing ImmuneRACE study (first 160 participants) and from roughly 1,300 subjects provided by 6 global collaborators. Where available, HLA class I and class II types were taken from metadata supplied by the sample provider and were not determined by assay-based typing.

As concerns this clone: Its antigen is not yet known. Base qualities are not recorded, but no much larger clone differs from it by a single base.

The CDR3 runs 13 residues from the cysteine to the phenylalanine. Here the CDR3 DNA is all that survives: 39 bases in frame from base 1. CDR1 is given as LNHDA and CDR2 as SQIVND, both from the germline V gene (reference sequence). The junction shows trimming of 4 bases on V and 10 bases on J, plus 11 bases between the germline ends. Here is what the overall study found, with its caveats: The quantity of clinical and demographic metadata differed by source and by participant and was supplied without curation.

The immunoSEQ Assay, a bias-controlled multiplex PCR, was used to amplify TCRbeta CDR3 regions from genomic DNA. From the authors' description of their analysis: The number of nucleated cells in each sample was estimated by amplification of reference gene primers within the assay. Sequence reads were collapsed and filtered to measure the absolute abundance of every unique TCRbeta CDR3 rearrangement. For each sample, productive Simpson clonality was calculated as the square root of Simpson's diversity index across productive rearrangements. TCRdb limited this immuneACCESS table to in-frame rearrangements with V and J called. A share of clones is missing; checked studies link under half to unresolved V genes, and the rest is unexplained. D and trimming come from the DNA, and the V and J calls and clone size come from that table. This sample holds fewer than 300,000 clones; roughly 80% were observed only once. The top ten clonotypes cover less than 5.5% of the sample.

Participants in the prospective study were aged roughly 18 to 89 years, lived in 20 to 30 United States geographic areas, and enrolled through a virtual design. To assign participants to cohorts, the prospective study relied on clinical history that participants themselves reported in a screening survey and a study questionnaire. Exposed participants were defined as having been in contact with someone with a PCR-confirmed or clinician-diagnosed COVID-19 case within 2 weeks of study entry. Each participant in the prospective study had whole blood, serum and a nasopharyngeal or oropharyngeal swab collected by mobile phlebotomists. Prospective study participants could optionally give additional blood draws and questionnaires over an approximately 2-month period. Before DNA extraction, blood samples from the prospective study were shipped at room temperature or frozen.

Sequencing used PBMCs or T cells enriched from blood (not recorded which). The receptor comes from a man aged 40-50 years who had been exposed to COVID-19. The chain was built from TRBV19 and TRBJ1-6, with an unclear D gene assignment. The CDR3 reads as follows: CASSTGDLSPLHF. The DNA sequence is given as TGTGCCAGTAGTACCGGGGATCTATCACCCCTCCACTTT.